These 19 T cell receptor beta chains share one sample of origin, sequenced in a study of T cell responses to AZD1222 COVID-19 vaccine (dated by TCRdb to about 2021). The time point label of this sample denotes: baseline before first vaccination. Receptor libraries were prepared by the immunoSEQ multiplex PCR assay. In TCRdb, the immuneACCESS table is reduced to in-frame sequences with V and J assigned. These tables do not hold every clone; where another copy was compared, an unresolved V gene accounts for under half, and the others remain unexplained. The record for this sample contains 150,000 or so clones. The ten biggest clones cover about 2.2% of the sample. Source material: peripheral blood. Receptor source: an adult in good health.

V is TRBV19 and J is TRBJ2-2; 8 bases are shared with TRBD1. V dropped 7 bases and J dropped 2; count of bases not matched to a gene: 6. Per germline, CDR1 LNHDA and CDR2 SQIVND (reference sequence). The CDR3 runs 15 residues. CDR3 amino acids: CASKSGTGNTGELFF. The CDR3 nucleotides are TGTGCCAGTAAATCCGGGACAGGCAACACCGGGGAGCTGTTTTTT.

J is TRBJ1-5 and V is TRBV4-1, with TRBD1 matching over 11 bases. Trimming cost V 3 bases and J 3 bases; bases outside gene matches: 4. The V gene's germline CDR1 is MGHRA and CDR2 YSYEKL. The CDR3 totals 16 residues. The CDR3 nucleotides are TGCGCCAGCAGCCATCCCGGACAGGGGGCCAATCAGCCCCAGCATTTT. Residues: CASSHPGQGANQPQHF.

V is TRBV6-5 and J is TRBJ2-7, with 8 bases aligning to TRBD2. The junction had 9 bases not matched to a gene; V was cut back by 5 bases and J by 6 bases. Looked up from germline, CDR1 is MNHEY and CDR2 is SVGAGI. The CDR3 length is 14 residues. The CDR3 loop is CASSPPWAGGEQYF. The CDR3 nucleotides are TGTGCCAGCAGTCCACCTTGGGCGGGGGGCGAGCAGTACTTC.

The chain carries TRBV2 and TRBJ2-5; 10 bases are a match to TRBD2. The V segment lost 1 base and the J segment 0 bases; nucleotides outside the gene matches: 2. The CDR3 contains 16 residues. Per germline, CDR1 SNHLY and CDR2 FYNNEI. The CDR3 is CASSEGLAGNQETQYF. CDR3 nucleotides: TGTGCCAGCAGTGAAGGACTAGCGGGCAACCAAGAGACCCAGTACTTC.

This chain links TRBV5-5 with TRBJ1-6; the D is unclear. V lost 6 bases, J lost 7 bases, and 14 bases lay in between. This CDR3 contains 14 residues. Germline loops: CDR1 SGHKS, CDR2 YYEKEE (reference sequence). In DNA form, the CDR3 reads TGTGCCAGCAATAGGGTTACCGGGAATTCACCCCTCCACTTT. Its protein is CASNRVTGNSPLHF. Looking up the rest from reference TRBV5-5 and TRBJ1-6 gives the full variable domain: DAGVTQSPTHLIKTRGQQVTLRCSPISGHKSVSWYQQVLGQGPQFIFQYYEKEERGRGNFPDRFSARQFPNYSSELNVNALLLGDSALYLCASNRVTGNSPLHFGNGTRLTVT.

CDR3 coding DNA: TGTGCCAGCAGTCCGCAAGGACTGAACACCGGGGAGCTGTTTTTT. It translates to CASSPQGLNTGELFF. V usage is TRBV6-5 and J usage is TRBJ2-2, with a tentative D call TRBD2 (5 bases). V lost 5 bases and J 1 base, leaving 11 bases between the germline ends. The CDR3 is 15 residues long. Germline lookup yields CDR1 MNHEY and CDR2 SVGAGI.

The chain uses TRBV7-2 and TRBJ2-3; 8 positions match TRBD1. The CDR3 loop spans 15 amino acids. Unmatched junction bases numbered 6, after V lost 3 bases and J lost 4 bases. Looked up from germline, CDR1 is SGHTA and CDR2 is FQGNSA. DNA for the CDR3: TGTGCCAGCAGCTTTATGGGACAGGTCGCAGATACGCAGTATTTT. Encoded protein: CASSFMGQVADTQYF.

V and J are TRBV5-5 and TRBJ2-7; no definite D call. The ends were cut back, 2 bases at V and 0 bases at J, with 9 bases in the middle. Germline values: CDR1 SGHKS, CDR2 YYEKEE (reference sequence). The CDR3 totals 14 residues. In nucleotides, the CDR3 is TGTGCCAGCAGCTTCCTGACAAACTCCTACGAGCAGTACTTC. It translates to CASSFLTNSYEQYF. The full variable domain, rest sourced from reference TRBV5-5 and TRBJ2-7, is DAGVTQSPTHLIKTRGQQVTLRCSPISGHKSVSWYQQVLGQGPQFIFQYYEKEERGRGNFPDRFSARQFPNYSSELNVNALLLGDSALYLCASSFLTNSYEQYFGPGTRLTVT.

The chain has TRBV21-1 and TRBJ1-2; the table names TRBD1, a call not compared with the DNA. TRBV21-1 is a pseudogene. This CDR3 is 16 amino acids long. CDR3 bases: TGTGCCAGCAGCGCCCCTCTACAGGGATCAAACTATGGCTACACCTTC. It encodes CASSAPLQGSNYGYTF.

This chain links TRBV9 with TRBJ1-3, with D perhaps TRBD1 (6 bases). V lost 0 bases and J lost 0, with 13 bases in between. Germline-derived CDR1 and CDR2 are SGDLS and YYNGEE. The CDR3 has 17 amino acids. This chain's CDR3 is CASSVGLTGLSGNTIYF. The CDR3 DNA follows: TGTGCCAGCAGCGTAGGCCTGACAGGCCTCTCTGGAAACACCATATATTTT.

This sequence joins TRBV27 and TRBJ2-1; TRBD1 matches at 9 bases. This CDR3 region has 15 residues. Germline lookup yields CDR1 MNHEY and CDR2 SMNVEV (reference sequence). The J segment lost 9 bases and the V segment lost 7 bases, leaving 13 bases of the junction unmatched. The chain's CDR3 is CASTRGDRVSGEQFF. Written as DNA, the CDR3 is TGTGCCAGCACCCGAGGGGACAGGGTTTCGGGTGAGCAGTTCTTC.

This chain links TRBV5-1 with TRBJ2-7, with D possibly being TRBD2 (6 bases). This CDR3 contains 14 residues. CDR1 SGHRS and CDR2 YFSETQ come from the germline V gene. V lost 0 bases and J 2 bases, leaving 9 bases between the germline ends. CDR3 DNA sequence: TGCGCCAGCAGCTTGGGGGGGACTGCCTACGAGCAGTACTTC. Translated, it gives CASSLGGTAYEQYF.

The chain recombines TRBV28 with TRBJ2-3, with 7 bases lining up with TRBD2. This CDR3 has 17 residues. The V segment lost 4 bases and the J segment 3 bases; nucleotides outside the gene matches: 13. The germline gives CDR1 MDHEN, CDR2 SYDVKM. For the CDR3, the DNA is TGTGCCAGCAGTTACCCCTTGGGGGGGTGGACGACAGATACGCAGTATTTT. Translating gives CASSYPLGGWTTDTQYF.

This rearrangement joins TRBV7-9 to TRBJ2-2; D not resolved. V dropped 3 bases and J dropped 4 bases, with 12 bases sitting between them. The germline CDR1 and CDR2 sequences are SEHNR and FQNEAQ (reference sequence). CDR3 length equals 15 residues. CDR3 amino acids: CASSFGLRSTGELFF. CDR3 DNA: TGTGCCAGCAGCTTTGGGCTTCGTTCCACCGGGGAGCTGTTTTTT. Supplemented by reference TRBV7-9 and TRBJ2-2, the full variable domain reads DTGVSQNPRHKITKRGQNVTFRCDPISEHNRLYWYRQTLGQGPEFLTYFQNEAQLEKSRLLSDRFSAERPKGSFSTLEIQRTEQGDSAMYLCASSFGLRSTGELFFGEGSRLTVL.

The chain employs TRBV6-5 and TRBJ1-2, with 9 bases identical to TRBD1. The CDR3 is 16 amino acids. The ends lost 4 bases at V and 0 bases at J; junction bases unmatched: 6. Germline V gene data show CDR1 as MNHEY and CDR2 as SVGAGI. The CDR3 loop is CASSSGTGSSNYGYTF. The CDR3 DNA reads TGTGCCAGCAGTTCCGGGACAGGGTCTTCTAACTATGGCTACACCTTC.

V usage is TRBV2 and J usage is TRBJ1-5, with D possibly TRBD1 on 5 matching bases. The CDR3 is 15 residues long. The V end lost 6 bases, the J end lost 3 bases, and 15 bases lay between the germline ends. Germline loops: CDR1 SNHLY, CDR2 FYNNEI. CDR3 region: CASSPAGGPNQPQHF. DNA of the CDR3: TGTGCCAGCAGCCCAGCCGGGGGACCCAATCAGCCCCAGCATTTT.

The rearrangement links TRBV20-1 to TRBJ1-2, with unresolved D. Germline V gene lookup returns CDR1 DFQATT and CDR2 SNEGSKA (reference sequence). CDR3 length: 8 amino acids. The DNA of the CDR3 is TGCAGCCTCGGCGGCTACACCTTC. Protein: CSLGGYTF.

The genes are TRBV10-3 and TRBJ1-1; D uncertain. The CDR3 is 13 amino acids. The germline V and J ends were trimmed by 3 bases and 0 bases, with 5 bases remaining between them. Germline assignment: CDR1 ENHRY and CDR2 SYGVKD. The CDR3: CAISEGVNTEAFF. The CDR3 DNA reads TGTGCCATCAGTGAAGGAGTGAACACTGAAGCTTTCTTT.

The chain is built from TRBV2 and TRBJ1-6; TRBD1 matches 9 bases. Germline CDR1 is SNHLY and CDR2 is FYNNEI. The J segment lost 6 bases and the V segment lost 7 bases, leaving 7 bases of the junction unmatched. The CDR3 length is 15 residues. For the CDR3, the DNA is TGTGCCAGCAAGGGCGGGACAGGGAGTAATTCACCCCTCCACTTT. Its protein is CASKGGTGSNSPLHF.